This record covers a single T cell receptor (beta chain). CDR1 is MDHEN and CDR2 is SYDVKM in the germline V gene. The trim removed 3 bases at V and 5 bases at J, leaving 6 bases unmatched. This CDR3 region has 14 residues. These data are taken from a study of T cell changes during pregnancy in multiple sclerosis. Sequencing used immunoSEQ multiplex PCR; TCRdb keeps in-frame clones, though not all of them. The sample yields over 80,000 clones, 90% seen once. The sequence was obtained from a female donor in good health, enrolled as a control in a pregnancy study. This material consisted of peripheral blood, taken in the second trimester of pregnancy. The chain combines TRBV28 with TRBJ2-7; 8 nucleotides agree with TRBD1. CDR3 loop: CASSFSQGAHEQYF. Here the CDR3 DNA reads TGTGCCAGCAGTTTTTCGCAGGGGGCTCACGAGCAGTACTTC.